Shown below are 21 T cell receptor beta chains from a single sample sequenced in a study of CD8 T cells in ankylosing spondylitis. TCRdb fed the 5' RACE reads into MiXCR, producing one record per CDR3 protein. This table holds approximately 250,000 distinct CDR3 sequences, 7.5% to 9.5% found once. Sample: blood, either unsorted or a sorted T cell fraction (not recorded which). The receptors here all came from a female donor with ankylosing spondylitis or in good health (not recorded which).

At least ten counts were recorded for this clonotype. V usage is TRBV5-1 and J usage is TRBJ2-3; 7 bases map to TRBD2. In germline, CDR1 is SGHRS, CDR2 YFSETQ. This CDR3 spans 18 amino acids. With V trimmed by 2 bases and J by 2 bases, 14 bases remained unmatched. In nucleotides, the CDR3 is TGCGCCAGCAGCTTTGGGCCCGCGGGACTACCCTCCACAGATACGCAGTATTTT. Its protein product is CASSFGPAGLPSTDTQYF.

This clonotype was counted ten times or more. The chain employs TRBV12-3 or TRBV12-4 and TRBJ2-7; 8 bases agree with TRBD2. The J segment lost 0 bases and the V segment lost 5 bases, leaving 6 bases of the junction unmatched. The CDR3 loop spans 15 amino acids. The CDR3 DNA sequence: TGTGCCAGCAGTCAACTAAGCGGGAGCTCCTACGAGCAGTACTTC. It specifies CASSQLSGSSYEQYF.

The table lists this clonotype with many counts. V and J are TRBV15 and TRBJ2-7, with D hard to call. The germline V gene has CDR1 LNHNV and CDR2 YYDKDF (reference sequence). V was trimmed by 0 bases and J by 9 bases, leaving 12 bases between them. There are 13 residues in the CDR3. Here the CDR3 DNA reads TGTGCCACCAGCAGAGATCGAGCAGGCGTGCAGTACTTC. Its translation is CATSRDRAGVQYF.

This clonotype was recorded many times. The CDR3 DNA sequence: TGCGCCAGCAGCTTGGGACGGAGCGGGAGAGGCGAAGATACGCAGTATTTT. Protein sequence: CASSLGRSGRGEDTQYF. This chain uses TRBV5-1 with TRBJ2-3; 8 nucleotides align to TRBD2. J gave up 5 bases and V 0 bases, and 11 bases lay outside the gene matches. Germline CDR1 SGHRS, CDR2 YFSETQ. The CDR3 spans 17 residues. The complete variable domain, with remaining parts taken from reference TRBV5-1 and TRBJ2-3, reads KAGVTQTPRYLIKTRGQQVTLSCSPISGHRSVSWYQQTPGQGLQFLFEYFSETQRNKGNFPGRFSGRQFSNSRSEMNVSTLELGDSALYLCASSLGRSGRGEDTQYFGPGTRLTVL.

This clonotype was seen ten or more times. V and J are TRBV7-2 and TRBJ2-7; TRBD1 aligns across 8 bases. Germline CDR1 SGHTA, CDR2 FQGNSA. Trimming removed 1 base from V and 6 bases from J; junction bases left unmatched: 8. The CDR3 is made up of 15 amino acids. CDR3 coding DNA: TGTGCCAGCAGCTTAGACGGACAGGGCCCCTCCGAGCAGTACTTC. Translating it yields CASSLDGQGPSEQYF.

The table lists this clonotype with many counts. This chain links TRBV20-1 with TRBJ1-1; weak D call: TRBD1 (6 bases). V lost 0 bases, J lost 9 bases, and 11 bases lay in between. CDR1 is DFQATT and CDR2 is SNEGSKA in the germline V gene (reference sequence). There are 12 residues in the CDR3. The chain's CDR3 is CSARDGGKKAFF. The CDR3 DNA reads as TGCAGTGCTAGAGATGGGGGCAAGAAAGCTTTCTTT.

Worth noting for this clonotype: A much larger clone differs from this one at a single base, so this may be a read error. V usage is TRBV11-2 and J usage is TRBJ2-1, with unresolved D. In germline, CDR1 is SGHAT, CDR2 FQNNGV. The CDR3 covers 14 residues. This CDR3 is CASSTLGFSNGQFF. Here the CDR3 DNA reads TGTGCCAGCTCAACTCTAGGTTTCTCCAATGGGCAGTTCTTC. Full variable domain (outside the CDR3, taken from reference TRBV11-2 and TRBJ2-1): EAGVAQSPRYKIIEKRQSVAFWCNPISGHATLYWYQQILGQGPKLLIQFQNNGVVDDSQLPKDRFSAERLKGVDSTLKIQPAKLEDSAVYLCASSTLGFSNGQFFGPGTRLTVL.

Many counts were recorded for this clonotype. The V call is TRBV5-1, the J call TRBJ2-3, with TRBD2 matching over 12 bases. The germline CDR1 and CDR2 sequences are SGHRS and YFSETQ. This CDR3 region has 16 residues. V lost 0 bases and J lost 4; bases outside the gene matches: 3. CDR3 loop: CASSLELAGGSDTQYF. CDR3 nucleotide sequence: TGCGCCAGCAGCTTGGAACTAGCGGGAGGCTCAGATACGCAGTATTTT.

This clonotype was seen a few times. A clone one base away is much larger, so this may be a read error. J is TRBJ2-7 and V is TRBV24-1; D possibly matches TRBD1 or TRBD2 (5 bases each). This CDR3 is built from 13 residues. Germline V lookup: CDR1 KGHDR, CDR2 SFDVKD. CDR3 protein: CAASDPGRDEQYF. CDR3 in DNA: TGTGCCGCCAGTGATCCGGGACGCGACGAGCAGTACTTC.

This clonotype was counted at least ten times. The chain links TRBV6-1 to TRBJ2-1, with TRBD2 matching 13 bases. V was pared by 6 bases and J by 9 bases, with 11 bases of the junction left unmatched. CDR3 length: 16 residues. The germline gives CDR1 MNHNS, CDR2 SASEGT. The CDR3 nucleotides are TGTGCCAGCAGCCTAAAGGGACTAGCGGGACTTGGTGAGCAGTTCTTC. Translation gives CASSLKGLAGLGEQFF.

The V and J genes are TRBV12-3 or TRBV12-4 and TRBJ2-3; D ambiguous. The CDR3 sequence is 18 residues long. The V gene lost 11 bases and the J gene lost 6 bases, with 33 bases spanning the gap. In DNA form, the CDR3 reads TGTGCCTGCTGTTTCGGTGATCCGGCGGCGGACCTGGGGGATACGCAGTATTTT. Amino acid sequence: CACCFGDPAADLGDTQYF.

Ten or more counts support this clonotype. The CDR3 region has the DNA TGCGCCAGCAGCCCCGCAGGTGCGGAAGGCTACACCTTC. Protein sequence: CASSPAGAEGYTF. The chain recombines TRBV5-1 with TRBJ1-2; no clear D. Germline V gene sequence: CDR1 SGHRS, CDR2 YFSETQ. Trimming cost V 4 bases and J 8 bases, with 15 bases left between them. This CDR3 comprises 13 residues.

This clonotype occurred many times. This chain joins TRBV5-1 and TRBJ1-1; D gene ambiguous. The ends were cut back, 3 bases at V and 7 bases at J, with 13 bases in the middle. The V gene's germline CDR1 is SGHRS and CDR2 YFSETQ. The length of the CDR3 is 13 residues. The CDR3 sequence: CASSWTRGGEAFF. The DNA of the CDR3 is TGCGCCAGCAGCTGGACGAGAGGAGGTGAAGCTTTCTTT. Filled out from reference TRBV5-1 and TRBJ1-1, the complete variable domain reads KAGVTQTPRYLIKTRGQQVTLSCSPISGHRSVSWYQQTPGQGLQFLFEYFSETQRNKGNFPGRFSGRQFSNSRSEMNVSTLELGDSALYLCASSWTRGGEAFFGQGTRLTVV.

This clonotype was seen at least ten times. This chain links TRBV7-2 with TRBJ2-1, with D hard to call. The V gene lost 0 bases and the J gene lost 0 bases, with 9 bases spanning the gap. Germline V gene data show CDR1 as SGHTA and CDR2 as FQGNSA. The CDR3 spans 16 residues. CDR3 DNA sequence: TGTGCCAGCAGCTTAGCGTTCTCGAGCTCCTACAATGAGCAGTTCTTC. This encodes CASSLAFSSSYNEQFF.

This clonotype was detected many times. The chain couples TRBV11-2 to TRBJ2-1, with D perhaps matching TRBD2 (6 bases). CDR3 length equals 16 residues. Germline V gene lookup returns CDR1 SGHAT and CDR2 FQNNGV. Trimming took off 7 bases at V and 0 bases at J, with 16 bases between the two ends. This chain's CDR3 is CASNRLGRSSYNEQFF. The CDR3 DNA reads TGTGCCAGCAATCGACTTGGGAGGAGCTCCTACAATGAGCAGTTCTTC.

This clonotype was recorded at least ten times. The rearrangement uses TRBV7-6 and TRBJ2-1; the D is unclear. CDR1 SGHVS and CDR2 FNYEAQ come from the germline V gene. The CDR3 consists of 15 residues. V was clipped by 5 bases and J by 1 base, with 12 bases between them. CDR3 protein: CASSRHGDSYNEQFF. The DNA of the CDR3 is TGTGCCAGCAGCCGCCATGGAGATTCCTACAATGAGCAGTTCTTC.

This clonotype was observed many times. V gene TRBV10-3 combines with J gene TRBJ2-1; D remains ambiguous. Germline CDR1 is ENHRY and CDR2 is SYGVKD. CDR3 length equals 15 residues. V dropped 0 bases and J dropped 8 bases, with 14 bases sitting between them. CDR3 residues: CAISESKMGNDEQFF. The CDR3 DNA is TGTGCCATCAGTGAGTCGAAGATGGGAAATGATGAGCAGTTCTTC.

This clonotype was recorded at least ten times. This chain's CDR3 is CSASSGLDLNEQFF. The CDR3 DNA sequence: TGCAGTGCTAGTTCCGGACTAGATCTCAATGAGCAGTTCTTC. This chain links TRBV20-1 with TRBJ2-1, with 7 bases matching TRBD2. This CDR3 region has 14 residues. V shed 3 bases and J 6 bases; nucleotides not matched to a gene: 8. Germline-derived CDR1 and CDR2 are DFQATT and SNEGSKA (reference sequence).

This clonotype has a count of ten or more. The V call is TRBV2, the J call TRBJ2-5; D possibly uses TRBD1 or TRBD2 (5 bases each). Trimming took 5 bases from V and 1 from J, leaving 8 bases between them. This CDR3 has 13 residues. The germline CDR1 and CDR2 sequences are SNHLY and FYNNEI. The CDR3 nucleotides read TGTGCCAGCAGTCGGGACGCCCAAGAGACCCAGTACTTC. Its protein product is CASSRDAQETQYF.

This clonotype was counted at least ten times. The V gene is TRBV4-1, the J gene TRBJ2-5; tentative D call: TRBD2 (5 bases). The CDR3 spans 15 residues. Germline V gives CDR1 MGHRA, CDR2 YSYEKL. Trimming removed 0 bases from V and 9 bases from J, with 17 bases in between. The CDR3 DNA reads as TGCGCCAGCAGCCAAGAGGCAGACCGTCAGAGGGCCCAGTACTTC. Residues: CASSQEADRQRAQYF.

This clonotype was seen ten or more times. This sequence joins TRBV20-1 and TRBJ2-7; the D gene could be TRBD1 or TRBD2 (5 bases each). The germline V gene encodes CDR1 DFQATT and CDR2 SNEGSKA (reference sequence). Trimming cost V 6 bases and J 0 bases, with 12 bases left between them. The CDR3 runs to 13 residues. CDR3 sequence: CSATPGPSYEQYF. Written as DNA, the CDR3 is TGCAGTGCCACTCCGGGACCCTCCTACGAGCAGTACTTC.